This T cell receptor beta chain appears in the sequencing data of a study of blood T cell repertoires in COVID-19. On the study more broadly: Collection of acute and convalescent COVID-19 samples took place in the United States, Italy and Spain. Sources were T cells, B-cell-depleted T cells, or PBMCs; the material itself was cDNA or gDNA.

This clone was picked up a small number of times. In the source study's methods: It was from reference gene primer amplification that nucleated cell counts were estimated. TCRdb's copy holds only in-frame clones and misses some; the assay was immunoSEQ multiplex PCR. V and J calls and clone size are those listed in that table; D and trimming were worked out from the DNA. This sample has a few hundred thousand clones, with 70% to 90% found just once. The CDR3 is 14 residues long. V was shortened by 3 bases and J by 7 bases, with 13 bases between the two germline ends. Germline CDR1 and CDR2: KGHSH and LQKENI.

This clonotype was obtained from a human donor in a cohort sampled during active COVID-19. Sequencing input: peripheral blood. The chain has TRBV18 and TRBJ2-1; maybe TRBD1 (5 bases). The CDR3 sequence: CASSPSARENEQFF. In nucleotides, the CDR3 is TGTGCCAGCTCACCTTCGGCCAGGGAAAATGAGCAGTTCTTC. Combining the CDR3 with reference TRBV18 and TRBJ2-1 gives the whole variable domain NAGVMQNPRHLVRRRGQEARLRCSPMKGHSHVYWYRQLPEEGLKFMVYLQKENIIDESGMPKERFSAEFPKEGPSILRIQQVVRGDSAAYFCASSPSARENEQFFGPGTRLTVL.